These 5 T cell receptor beta chains originate from one sample sequenced in a study of CD8+ T cells in alopecia areata. Documented treatment: oral pan-JAK inhibitor, 5-10 mg twice daily. Once RNA had been extracted, it was reverse transcribed into cDNA to act as the sequencing template. Profiling relied on immunoSEQ multiplex PCR, and the TCRdb table lists in-frame clones only, not all of them. Here the sample spans around 190,000 clones, around three fifths being singletons. The sequencing here drew on CD4+ T cells sorted from blood, taken at week 24, from a patient treated with tofacitinib. The receptors were gathered from a human donor with alopecia areata.

The chain couples TRBV4-3 to TRBJ2-1; possibly TRBD2 for D (6 bases). V was pared by 0 bases and J by 7 bases, with 22 bases between. The CDR3 contains 18 residues. The V gene's germline CDR1 is LGHNA and CDR2 YSLEER. The CDR3 is CASSQEFPGGGLVNEQFF. The CDR3 nucleotides read TGCGCCAGCAGCCAAGAGTTCCCTGGGGGAGGATTGGTAAATGAGCAGTTCTTC.

This clone has more than one count but fewer than ten. This chain links TRBV6-5 with TRBJ1-2; D is uncertain. Per the germline V gene, CDR1 is MNHEY and CDR2 is SVGAGI. Trimming pared 5 bases from V and 2 bases from J, leaving 9 bases between. CDR3 length: 13 amino acids. The CDR3 DNA is TGTGCCAGCAGTCTCGTCAGGAACTATGGCTACACCTTC. It yields the protein CASSLVRNYGYTF.

CDR3 amino acids: CAISGQGYQPQHF. The CDR3 DNA sequence: TGTGCCATCAGTGGGCAGGGCTATCAGCCCCAGCATTTT. The chain links TRBV10-3 to TRBJ1-5, with D perhaps matching TRBD1 (5 bases). V lost 4 bases and J 5 bases, leaving 9 bases between the germline ends. The germline V gene encodes CDR1 ENHRY and CDR2 SYGVKD. The CDR3 is made up of 13 amino acids.

This sequence joins TRBV6-1 and TRBJ2-7; perhaps TRBD1 as D (5 bases). Per germline, CDR1 MNHNS and CDR2 SASEGT. The CDR3 has 14 residues. The V end lost 4 bases, the J end lost 3 bases, and 13 bases lay between the germline ends. This CDR3 reads CASSVSQVSYEQYF. CDR3 DNA sequence: TGTGCCAGCAGTGTGTCACAGGTTAGCTACGAGCAGTACTTC.

This chain's CDR3 is CAWSPGQGTQNIQYF. CDR3 sequence (DNA): TGTGCCTGGTCCCCGGGACAGGGGACCCAAAACATTCAGTACTTC. The chain carries TRBV30 and TRBJ2-4; 10 bases line up with TRBD1. This CDR3 spans 15 amino acids. Trimming cost V 5 bases and J 5 bases; bases outside gene matches: 9. Germline lookup yields CDR1 GTSNPN and CDR2 SVGIG (reference sequence). Using reference TRBV30 and TRBJ2-4 for the parts outside the CDR3, the full variable domain is SQTIHQWPATLVQPVGSPLSLECTVEGTSNPNLYWYRQAAGRGLQLLFYSVGIGQISSEVPQNLSASRPQDRQFILSSKKLLLSDSGFYLCAWSPGQGTQNIQYFGAGTRLSVL.